This T cell receptor (beta chain) comes out of a study of cytomegalovirus exposure and HLA in healthy donors. Study overall: Earlier work reported some 110 million unique TCR beta sequences from 180 million or so T cells. Study results and limitations: Per published accounts, TCR beta sequences correctly predicted the HLA-A and HLA-B alleles of most subjects.

Those who donated were healthy bone marrow donors. Germline V gene lookup returns CDR1 KGHSH and CDR2 LQKENI. Trimming cost V 6 bases and J 9 bases, with 18 bases left between them. This CDR3 comprises 15 residues. With 60 Vbeta and 13 Jbeta primers, the PCR was carried out. Some clones are missing from TCRdb's copy, which holds only in-frame ones; the method was immunoSEQ multiplex PCR. The sample shows 210,000 or so clones, more than 60% of them seen only once. This clone has only a few counts. The antigen is unknown. This rearrangement joins TRBV18 to TRBJ1-6; maybe TRBD1 (6 bases). Input material: PBMCs. The receptor's source is a girl aged 2-10 years in good health and CMV-seronegative. The CDR3 nucleotides read TGTGCCAGCTCCACCAGCGGGGGGCCCAGTTCACCCCTCCACTTT. Its protein product is CASSTSGGPSSPLHF.